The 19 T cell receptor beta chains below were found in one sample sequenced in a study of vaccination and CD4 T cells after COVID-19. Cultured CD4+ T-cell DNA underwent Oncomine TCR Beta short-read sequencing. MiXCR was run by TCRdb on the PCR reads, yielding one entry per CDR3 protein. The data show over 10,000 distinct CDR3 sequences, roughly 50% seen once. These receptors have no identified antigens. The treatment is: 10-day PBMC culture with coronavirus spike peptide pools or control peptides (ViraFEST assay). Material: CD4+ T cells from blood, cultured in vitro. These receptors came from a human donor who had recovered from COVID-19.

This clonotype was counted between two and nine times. Written as DNA, the CDR3 is TGCAGTGCTAGAGATGCGGCGGAGGATGAAGCTTTCTTT. This gives the protein CSARDAAEDEAFF. This chain uses TRBV20-1 with TRBJ1-1, with D uncertain. The ends were cut back, 0 bases at V and 7 bases at J, with 12 bases in the middle. There are 13 residues in the CDR3. In germline, CDR1 is DFQATT, CDR2 SNEGSKA (reference sequence).

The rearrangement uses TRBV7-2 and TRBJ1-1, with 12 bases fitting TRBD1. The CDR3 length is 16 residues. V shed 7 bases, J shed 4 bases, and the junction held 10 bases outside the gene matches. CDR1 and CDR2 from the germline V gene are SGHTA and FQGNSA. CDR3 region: CASTLNPGQGATEAFF. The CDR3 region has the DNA TGTGCCAGCACCCTGAACCCGGGACAGGGGGCCACTGAAGCTTTCTTT.

The CDR3 is CASSKTSGSISTGELFF. DNA for the CDR3: TGTGCCAGCAGCAAGACTAGCGGGAGCATAAGCACCGGGGAGCTGTTTTTT. V gene TRBV5-5 combines with J gene TRBJ2-2, with TRBD2 matching 12 bases. Germline V gene data show CDR1 as SGHKS and CDR2 as YYEKEE (reference sequence). CDR3 size: 17 residues. J was trimmed by 4 bases and V by 4 bases; bases with no gene match: 8.

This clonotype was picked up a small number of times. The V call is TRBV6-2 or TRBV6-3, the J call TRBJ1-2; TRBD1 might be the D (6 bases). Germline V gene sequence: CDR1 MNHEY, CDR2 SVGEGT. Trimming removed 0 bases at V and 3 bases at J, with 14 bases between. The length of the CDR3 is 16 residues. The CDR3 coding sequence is TGTGCCAGCAGTTACTCGACGGGGGGCGCAGACTATGGCTACACCTTC. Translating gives CASSYSTGGADYGYTF.

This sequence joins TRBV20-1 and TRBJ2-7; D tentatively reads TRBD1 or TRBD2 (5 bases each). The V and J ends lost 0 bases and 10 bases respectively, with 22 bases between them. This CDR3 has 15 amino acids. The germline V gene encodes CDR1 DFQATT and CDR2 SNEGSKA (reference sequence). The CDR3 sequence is CSARDGLTGPRKQYF. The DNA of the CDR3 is TGCAGTGCTAGAGACGGGTTGACGGGACCCCGGAAACAGTACTTC.

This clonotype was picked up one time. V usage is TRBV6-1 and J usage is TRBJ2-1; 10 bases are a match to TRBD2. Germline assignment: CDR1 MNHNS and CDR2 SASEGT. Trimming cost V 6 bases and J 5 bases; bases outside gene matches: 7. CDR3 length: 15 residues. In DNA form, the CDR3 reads TGTGCCAGCAGCCGAGCGGGAGGGCCTAACAATGAGCAGTTCTTC. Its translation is CASSRAGGPNNEQFF.

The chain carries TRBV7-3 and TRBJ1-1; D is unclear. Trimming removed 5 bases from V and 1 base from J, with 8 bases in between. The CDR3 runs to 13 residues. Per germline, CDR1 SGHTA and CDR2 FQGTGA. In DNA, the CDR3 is TGTGCCAGCAGCCACCAACCGAACACTGAAGCTTTCTTT. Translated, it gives CASSHQPNTEAFF.

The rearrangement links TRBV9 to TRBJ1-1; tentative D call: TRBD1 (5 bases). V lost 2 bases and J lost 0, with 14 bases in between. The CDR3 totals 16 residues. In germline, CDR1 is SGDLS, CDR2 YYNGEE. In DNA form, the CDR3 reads TGTGCCAGCAGCGTCAGGGAGGCGGGTTTGAACACTGAAGCTTTCTTT. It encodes CASSVREAGLNTEAFF.

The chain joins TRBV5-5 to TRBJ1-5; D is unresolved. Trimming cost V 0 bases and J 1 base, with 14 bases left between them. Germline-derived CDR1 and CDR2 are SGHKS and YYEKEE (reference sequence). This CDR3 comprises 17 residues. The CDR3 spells CASSLAPRPLSNQPQHF. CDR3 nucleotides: TGTGCCAGCAGCTTGGCCCCCCGTCCCTTGAGCAATCAGCCCCAGCATTTT.

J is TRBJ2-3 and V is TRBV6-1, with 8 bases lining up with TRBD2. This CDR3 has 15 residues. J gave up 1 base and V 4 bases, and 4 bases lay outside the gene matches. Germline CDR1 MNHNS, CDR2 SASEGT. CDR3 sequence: CASSGLTSGTDTQYF. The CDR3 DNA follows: TGTGCCAGCAGTGGATTGACTAGCGGCACAGATACGCAGTATTTT.

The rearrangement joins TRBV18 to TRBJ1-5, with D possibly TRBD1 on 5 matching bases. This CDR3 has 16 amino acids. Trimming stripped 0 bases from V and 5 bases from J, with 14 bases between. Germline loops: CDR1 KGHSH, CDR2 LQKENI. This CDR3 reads CASSPPSAGRYQPQHF. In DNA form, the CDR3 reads TGTGCCAGCTCACCACCGTCGGCAGGGCGATATCAGCCCCAGCATTTT.

CDR3 in amino acids: CSAETSGSTTGELFF. The CDR3 DNA reads as TGCAGTGCGGAGACTAGCGGGAGCACCACCGGGGAGCTGTTTTTT. This chain links TRBV20-1 with TRBJ2-2, with 12 nucleotides matching TRBD2. Germline trimming cut 6 bases from V and 4 bases from J; bases unmatched to any gene: 6. The V gene's germline CDR1 is DFQATT and CDR2 SNEGSKA (reference sequence). The CDR3 is made up of 15 amino acids.

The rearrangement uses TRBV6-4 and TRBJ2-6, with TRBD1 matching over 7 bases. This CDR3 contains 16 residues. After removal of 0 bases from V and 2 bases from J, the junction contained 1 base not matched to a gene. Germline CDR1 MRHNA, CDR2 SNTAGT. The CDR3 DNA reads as TGTGCCAGCAGTGACTCAGGGGGCGCTGGGGCCAACGTCCTGACTTTC. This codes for CASSDSGGAGANVLTF.

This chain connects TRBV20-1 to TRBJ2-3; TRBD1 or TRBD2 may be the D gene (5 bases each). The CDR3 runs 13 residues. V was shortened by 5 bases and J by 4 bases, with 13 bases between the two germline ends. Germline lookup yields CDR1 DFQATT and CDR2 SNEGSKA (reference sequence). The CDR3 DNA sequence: TGCAGTGCTCGAGGCGAGGGGCCAGATACGCAGTATTTT. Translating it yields CSARGEGPDTQYF.

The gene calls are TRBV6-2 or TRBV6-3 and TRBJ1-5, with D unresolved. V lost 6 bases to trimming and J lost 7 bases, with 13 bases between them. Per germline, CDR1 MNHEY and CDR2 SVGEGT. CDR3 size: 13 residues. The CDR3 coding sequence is TGTGCCAGCAGATCAGTCGGTTTGCAGCCCCAGCATTTT. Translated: CASRSVGLQPQHF.

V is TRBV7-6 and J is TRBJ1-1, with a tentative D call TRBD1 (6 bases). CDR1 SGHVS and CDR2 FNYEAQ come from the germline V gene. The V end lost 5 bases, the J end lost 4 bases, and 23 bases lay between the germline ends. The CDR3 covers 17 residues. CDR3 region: CASSPHQQGGGGTEAFF. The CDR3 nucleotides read TGTGCCAGCAGCCCTCACCAACAGGGCGGGGGGGGCACTGAAGCTTTCTTT. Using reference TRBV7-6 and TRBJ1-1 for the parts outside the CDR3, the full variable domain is GAGVSQSPRYKVTKRGQDVALRCDPISGHVSLYWYRQALGQGPEFLTYFNYEAQQDKSGLPNDRFSAERPEGSISTLTIQRTEQRDSAMYRCASSPHQQGGGGTEAFFGQGTRLTVV.

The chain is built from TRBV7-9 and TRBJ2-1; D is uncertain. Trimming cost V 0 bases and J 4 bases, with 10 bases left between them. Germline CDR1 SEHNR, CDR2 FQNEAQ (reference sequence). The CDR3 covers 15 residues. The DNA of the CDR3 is TGTGCCAGCAGCTTAGCGGGTCTAGGATACAATGAGCAGTTCTTC. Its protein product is CASSLAGLGYNEQFF.

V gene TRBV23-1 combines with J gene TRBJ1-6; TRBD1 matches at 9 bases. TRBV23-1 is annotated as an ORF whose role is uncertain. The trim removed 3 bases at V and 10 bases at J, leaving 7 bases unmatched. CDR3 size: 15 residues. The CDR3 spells CASSHTGGIRSPLHF. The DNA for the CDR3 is TGCGCCAGCAGTCATACAGGGGGCATCAGATCACCCCTCCACTTT.

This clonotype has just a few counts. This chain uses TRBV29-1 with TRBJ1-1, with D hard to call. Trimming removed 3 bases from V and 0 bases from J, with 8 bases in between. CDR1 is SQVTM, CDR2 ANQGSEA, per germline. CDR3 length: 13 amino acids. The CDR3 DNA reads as TGCAGCGTTGAGGCAGGTTTGAACACTGAAGCTTTCTTT. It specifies CSVEAGLNTEAFF.